These T cell receptor beta chains were read from a single sample in a study of blood T cell repertoires in COVID-19. Profiled with immunoSEQ multiplex PCR; TCRdb holds only in-frame clones, not every one. Among about 170,000 clones listed, approximately 86% were seen once. The sample consisted of peripheral blood. Source of these receptors: a woman older than 75 with COVID-19, enrolled during active disease. Both conserved end residues are part of each CDR3. Each record gives: V gene, CDR3 length, J gene, CDR3 protein.

TRBV18,14,TRBJ2-3,CASSPGTSKDTQYF
TRBV7-9,14,TRBJ1-3,CASSLAGDGNTIYF
TRBV19,14,TRBJ2-1,CASSGSGVYAEQFF
TRBV6-2/TRBV6-3,14,TRBJ2-7,CASSYRAGGYEQYF
TRBV7-2,15,TRBJ1-6,CASSLGGTENSPLHF
TRBV11-3,13,TRBJ2-7,CASSQRESYEQYF
TRBV5-4,15,TRBJ2-3,CASSLRTSGRDTQYF
TRBV19,13,TRBJ2-1,CASRAGGLNEQFF
TRBV28,14,TRBJ1-4,CASSLQGLGEKLFF
TRBV2,14,TRBJ1-1,CASRQGIKDTEAFF
TRBV20-1,15,TRBJ1-2,CSASGTLTANYGYTF
TRBV5-1,16,TRBJ2-7,CASSFAGTGEGHEQYF
TRBV7-2,16,TRBJ2-2,CASSLESLLVPGELFF
TRBV4-3,17,TRBJ1-1,CASSQERQGTANTEAFF
TRBV27,15,TRBJ1-1,CASSLLPRADTEAFF
TRBV18,16,TRBJ2-7,CASSPPPGINSYEQYF
TRBV7-8,16,TRBJ2-7,CASSVGQGGVGYEQYF
TRBV7-8,17,TRBJ2-1,CASSLRVPGLAAGEQFF
TRBV11-2,15,TRBJ2-3,CASSLLAGGLDTQYF
TRBV6-2/TRBV6-3,18,TRBJ2-1,CASSYNLLASGFYNEQFF
TRBV5-4,16,TRBJ2-5,CASSLASGQNSGTQYF
TRBV28,14,TRBJ1-2,CASSLGRKSYGYTF
TRBV28,13,TRBJ1-5,CASSLSGLQPQHF
TRBV11-2,13,TRBJ1-1,CASSRQTNTEAFF
TRBV12-5,16,TRBJ2-2,CASGLTRPGFTGELFF
TRBV7-6,18,TRBJ1-6,CASSLSDSSPYDNSPLHF
TRBV12-3/TRBV12-4,12,TRBJ1-3,CASSLSGNTIYF
TRBV12-3/TRBV12-4,13,TRBJ1-1,CASSFLAPREAFF
TRBV6-6,13,TRBJ2-3,CASVAAPGDTQYF
TRBV7-9,15,TRBJ2-3,CGIDQGQGYTDTQYF
TRBV6-5,15,TRBJ1-1,CASSQTIGTSGEAFF
TRBV4-1,14,TRBJ1-5,CASSHTSTNQPQHF
TRBV15,14,TRBJ1-1,CATSGLGQNTEAFF
TRBV5-1,16,TRBJ2-1,CASSLVFGGVWNEQFF
TRBV3-1/TRBV3-2,17,TRBJ2-7,CASSQGSQGTGGYEQYF
TRBV28,16,TRBJ1-1,CASSKTGAPRNTEAFF
TRBV4-1,14,TRBJ1-5,CASSQEEGNQPQHF
TRBV7-2,14,TRBJ1-1,CASSLPTGATEAFF
TRBV11-2,15,TRBJ2-1,CASSLRGQGGNEQFF
TRBV3-1/TRBV3-2,13,TRBJ1-1,CASSQGIVTEAFF
TRBV5-5,14,TRBJ1-3,CASSLRRPGNTIYF
TRBV5-6,12,TRBJ2-5,CASSFSGVTQYF
TRBV7-2,15,TRBJ2-3,CASSYSGGRRDTQYF
TRBV6-5,13,TRBJ1-1,CASSPLQGTEAFF
TRBV3-1/TRBV3-2,13,TRBJ1-1,CASSQGLITEAFF
TRBV20-1,11,TRBJ2-7,CSARWTYEQYF